This T cell receptor beta chain was documented in a study of blood T cell repertoires in COVID-19. At the level of the study: T cells, B-cell-depleted T cells, or PBMCs supplied cDNA or gDNA.

Clones were sequenced by immunoSEQ multiplex PCR, and TCRdb holds only the in-frame ones, with some missing. The sample records around 470,000 clones, 90% being singletons. This CDR3 is 15 amino acids long. Germline V gives CDR1 MGHRA, CDR2 YSYEKL. V gave up 1 base and J gave up 12 bases; unmatched junction bases: 12. The rearrangement joins TRBV4-1 to TRBJ2-1; 7 bases fit TRBD2. The origin of this receptor is a young man who had recovered from COVID-19. The sample comprised PBMCs or T cells enriched from blood (not recorded which). CDR3 loop: CASSQALSGVAGQFF. CDR3 bases: TGCGCCAGCAGCCAAGCCCTAAGCGGGGTAGCTGGGCAGTTCTTC.